Below, 2 T cell receptor beta chains from the same sample are listed, as sequenced in a study of T-cell memory formation after mild COVID-19. TCRdb independently ran MiXCR on the 5' RACE reads; one entry per CDR3 protein. Of approximately 180,000 distinct CDR3 sequences listed, approximately 16% are singletons. The sample consisted of PBMCs or a T cell subset sorted from them (not recorded which). These receptors were obtained from an adult woman who had mild COVID-19 (a few samples of this study predate the infection). Cell type and time point are not known.

The V and J genes are TRBV7-8 and TRBJ2-7; a possible D gene is TRBD2 (6 bases). This CDR3 has 14 amino acids. V was clipped by 3 bases and J by 3 bases, with 12 bases between them. The germline gives CDR1 SGHVS, CDR2 FQNEAQ. The chain's CDR3 is CASSFGHGGYEQYF. CDR3 nucleotide sequence: TGTGCCAGCAGCTTCGGCCACGGGGGCTACGAGCAGTACTTC.

The chain links TRBV15 to TRBJ2-7, with unresolved D. The CDR3 is made up of 14 amino acids. Trimming cost V 4 bases and J 2 bases, with 12 bases left between them. The V gene's germline CDR1 is LNHNV and CDR2 YYDKDF (reference sequence). CDR3 amino acids: CATSIPGFTYEQYF. CDR3 DNA sequence: TGTGCCACCAGCATTCCAGGTTTTACCTACGAGCAGTACTTC.